This T cell receptor (beta chain) was captured by sequencing in a study of CD8 T cells in ankylosing spondylitis. Whole-study findings and limits: Reports say disease-linked clones showed up significantly more in matched ankylosing spondylitis synovial fluid. Roughly eight highly homologous variants made up a TCR beta motif that seemed to typify ankylosing spondylitis blood.

Ten or more counts support this clonotype. Its antigen is not known. Libraries of TCR beta came from quantitative 5'-RACE with molecular barcodes. TCRdb ran MiXCR on the 5' RACE reads and lists one entry per CDR3 protein. Among under 300,000 distinct CDR3 sequences listed, 8% to 11% were seen once. The CDR3 has 11 residues. Trimming removed 0 bases at V and 9 bases at J, with 6 bases between. The sequencing input was blood, either unsorted or a sorted T cell fraction (not recorded which). This chain links TRBV12-3 or TRBV12-4 with TRBJ2-7, with a tentative D call TRBD2 (5 bases). This sequence originates from a male donor with ankylosing spondylitis or in good health (not recorded which). Written as DNA, the CDR3 is TGTGCCAGCAGTTTAGCGGGAGCGCAGTACTTC. It is translated as CASSLAGAQYF.